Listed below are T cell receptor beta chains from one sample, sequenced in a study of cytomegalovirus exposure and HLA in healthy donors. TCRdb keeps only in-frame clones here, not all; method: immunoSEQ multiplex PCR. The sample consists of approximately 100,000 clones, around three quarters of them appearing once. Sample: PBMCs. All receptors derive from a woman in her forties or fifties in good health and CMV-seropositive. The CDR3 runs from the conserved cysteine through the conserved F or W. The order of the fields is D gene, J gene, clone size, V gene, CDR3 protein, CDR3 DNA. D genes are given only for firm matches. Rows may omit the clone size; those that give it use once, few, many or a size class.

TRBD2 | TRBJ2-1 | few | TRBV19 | CATETSPYNEQFF | TGTGCCACCGAGACTAGCCCCTACAATGAGCAGTTCTTC
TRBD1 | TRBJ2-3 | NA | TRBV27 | CASSSGTGMVDTQYF | TGTGCCAGCAGTTCCGGGACAGGGATGGTAGATACGCAGTATTTT
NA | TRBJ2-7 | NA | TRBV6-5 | CASISNGGIEGEQYF | TGTGCCAGCATCTCGAATGGGGGGATCGAGGGCGAGCAGTACTTC
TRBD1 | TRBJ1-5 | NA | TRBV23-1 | CASSQCRDRGVQPQHF | TGCGCCAGCAGTCAATGCCGAGACAGGGGGGTTCAGCCCCAGCATTTT
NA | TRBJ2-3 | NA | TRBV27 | CASRGLFTDTQYF | TGTGCCAGCAGGGGACTCTTCACAGATACGCAGTATTTT
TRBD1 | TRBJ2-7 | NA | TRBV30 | CAWSAYQRQGAREQYF | TGTGCCTGGAGCGCTTACCAGCGACAGGGGGCACGGGAGCAGTACTTC
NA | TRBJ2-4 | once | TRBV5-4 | CASSFNAGSKNIQYF | TGTGCCAGCAGCTTTAATGCCGGGTCCAAAAACATTCAGTACTTC
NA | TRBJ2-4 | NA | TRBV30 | CAWSADFNIQYF | TGTGCCTGGAGCGCGGACTTCAACATTCAGTACTTC
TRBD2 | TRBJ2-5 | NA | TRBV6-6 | CASTSGGRQVQTQYF | TGTGCCAGCACCTCCGGGGGGAGACAAGTCCAGACCCAGTACTTC
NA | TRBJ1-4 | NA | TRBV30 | CASVGQGGEKLFF | TGTGCCTCAGTGGGCCAGGGAGGTGAAAAACTGTTTTTT
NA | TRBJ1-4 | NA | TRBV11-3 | CASSSQGGGEKLFF | TGTGCCAGCAGCTCACAGGGAGGGGGTGAAAAACTGTTTTTT
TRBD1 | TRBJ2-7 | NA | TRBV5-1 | CANSRGLGNEQYF | TGCGCCAACAGCAGGGGGCTAGGAAACGAGCAGTACTTC
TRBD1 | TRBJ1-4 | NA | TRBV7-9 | CANSPPHRGHEKLFF | TGTGCCAACAGCCCGCCGCACAGGGGGCATGAAAAACTGTTTTTT
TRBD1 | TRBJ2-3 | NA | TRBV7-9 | CSSTSGTGGTDTQYF | TGTTCCAGCACCTCCGGGACAGGGGGCACAGATACGCAGTATTTT
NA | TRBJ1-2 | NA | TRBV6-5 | CASSSGNYGYTF | TGTGCCAGCAGTTCAGGGAACTATGGCTACACCTTC
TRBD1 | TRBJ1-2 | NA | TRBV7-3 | CASSSGQGYGYTF | TGTGCCAGCAGCTCGGGACAGGGGTATGGCTACACCTTC
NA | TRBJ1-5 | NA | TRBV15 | CATSRDRGNQPQHF | TGTGCCACCAGCAGAGACAGGGGCAATCAGCCCCAGCATTTT
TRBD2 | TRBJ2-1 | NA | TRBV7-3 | CASSLTGSGGDNEQFF | TGTGCCAGCAGCTTAACAGGCAGCGGGGGGGACAATGAGCAGTTCTTC
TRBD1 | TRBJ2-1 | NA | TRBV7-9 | CASSLVGTGGSDEQFF | TGTGCCAGCAGCTTAGTCGGGACAGGGGGCTCGGATGAGCAGTTCTTC
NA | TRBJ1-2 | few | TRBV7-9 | CASKKGGIEGYTF | TGTGCCAGCAAAAAAGGGGGAATTGAGGGCTACACCTTC
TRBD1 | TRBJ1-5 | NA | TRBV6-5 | CASSRTGQGNQPQHF | TGTGCCAGCAGCCGGACAGGGCAGGGCAATCAGCCCCAGCATTTT
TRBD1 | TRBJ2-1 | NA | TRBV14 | CASSRTGGSNNEQFF | TGTGCCAGCAGCCGGACAGGGGGCTCGAACAATGAGCAGTTCTTC
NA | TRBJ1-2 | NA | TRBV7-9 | CASSLGLPGLYGYTF | TGTGCCAGCAGCTTAGGCCTTCCGGGTCTCTATGGCTACACCTTC
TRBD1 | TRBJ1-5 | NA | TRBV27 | CASSFPGQGAGNQPQHF | TGTGCCAGCAGTTTCCCCGGACAGGGGGCGGGGAATCAGCCCCAGCATTTT
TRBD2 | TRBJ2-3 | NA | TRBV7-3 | CASSLMRGGGDDTQYF | TGTGCCAGCAGCTTAATGAGGGGCGGGGGGGACGATACGCAGTATTTT
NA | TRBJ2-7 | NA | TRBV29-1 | CSFRGGGTYEQYF | TGCAGCTTCCGAGGGGGAGGGACCTACGAGCAGTACTTC
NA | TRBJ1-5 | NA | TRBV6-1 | CASSGTESNQPQHF | TGTGCCAGCAGTGGCACAGAGAGCAATCAGCCCCAGCATTTT
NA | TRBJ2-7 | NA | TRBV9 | CASSVEPSSSYEQYF | TGTGCCAGCAGCGTAGAACCTAGCAGCTCCTACGAGCAGTACTTC
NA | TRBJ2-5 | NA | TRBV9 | CASSVEGVRQETQYF | TGTGCCAGCAGCGTAGAAGGGGTAAGACAAGAGACCCAGTACTTC
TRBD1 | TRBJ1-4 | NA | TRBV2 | CASSETTGNEKLFF | TGTGCCAGCAGTGAAACGACAGGGAATGAAAAACTGTTTTTT
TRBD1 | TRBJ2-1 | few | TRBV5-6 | CASRSGTANEQFF | TGTGCCAGCAGGTCCGGGACAGCCAATGAGCAGTTCTTC
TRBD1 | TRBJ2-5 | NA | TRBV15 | CATSRDGQGQETQYF | TGTGCCACCAGCAGAGACGGACAGGGACAAGAGACCCAGTACTTC
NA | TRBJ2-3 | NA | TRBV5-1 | CASSLAGRDGADTQYF | TGCGCCAGCAGCTTGGCAGGGCGGGATGGTGCAGATACGCAGTATTTT
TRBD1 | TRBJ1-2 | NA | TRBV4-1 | CASSQEKDRGMYGYTF | TGCGCCAGCAGCCAGGAGAAGGACAGGGGAATGTACGGCTACACCTTC
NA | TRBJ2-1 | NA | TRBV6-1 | CASSPSPGVYNEQFF | TGTGCCAGCAGTCCGTCGCCGGGGGTCTACAATGAGCAGTTCTTC
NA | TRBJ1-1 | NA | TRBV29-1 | CSVDLADDNTEAFF | TGCAGCGTTGATTTGGCGGATGATAACACTGAAGCTTTCTTT
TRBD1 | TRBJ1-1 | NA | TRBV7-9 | CASSLQTGMNTEAFF | TGTGCCAGCAGCCTTCAGACAGGGATGAACACTGAAGCTTTCTTT
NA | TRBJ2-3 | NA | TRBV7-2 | CASSQRAGTQYF | TGTGCCAGCAGCCAGAGAGCGGGTACGCAGTATTTT
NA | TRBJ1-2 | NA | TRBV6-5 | CASRTGLDGYTF | TGTGCCAGCAGGACAGGCCTTGATGGCTACACCTTC
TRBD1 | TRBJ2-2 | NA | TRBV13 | CASSFGQEITGELFF | TGTGCCAGCAGCTTTGGACAGGAGATAACCGGGGAGCTGTTTTTT
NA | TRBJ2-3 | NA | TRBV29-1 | CSVETGYTQYF | TGCAGCGTTGAAACAGGGTATACGCAGTATTTT
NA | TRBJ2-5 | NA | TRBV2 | CASWGEQETQYF | TGTGCCTCCTGGGGGGAGCAGGAGACCCAGTACTTC
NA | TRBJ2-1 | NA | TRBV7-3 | CASSFSGATYNEQFF | TGTGCCAGCAGCTTCAGCGGAGCAACCTACAATGAGCAGTTCTTC
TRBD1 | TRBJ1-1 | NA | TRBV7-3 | CASSIGQGAEAFF | TGTGCCAGCAGCATTGGACAGGGGGCTGAAGCTTTCTTT
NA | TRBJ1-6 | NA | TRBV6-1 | CASGGSPLHF | TGTGCCAGCGGGGGCTCACCCCTCCACTTT
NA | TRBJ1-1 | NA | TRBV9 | CASRQGLNTEAFF | TGTGCCAGCAGACAGGGTTTGAACACTGAAGCTTTCTTT
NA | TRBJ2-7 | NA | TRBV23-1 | CASSPRGYEQYF | TGCGCCAGCAGTCCGCGCGGCTACGAGCAGTACTTC
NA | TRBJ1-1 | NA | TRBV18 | CASSSRAEAFF | TGTGCCAGCTCGTCGAGGGCTGAAGCTTTCTTT
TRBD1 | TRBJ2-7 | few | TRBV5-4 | CASSLGATGVYEQYF | TGTGCCAGCAGCTTGGGGGCGACAGGGGTATACGAGCAGTACTTC